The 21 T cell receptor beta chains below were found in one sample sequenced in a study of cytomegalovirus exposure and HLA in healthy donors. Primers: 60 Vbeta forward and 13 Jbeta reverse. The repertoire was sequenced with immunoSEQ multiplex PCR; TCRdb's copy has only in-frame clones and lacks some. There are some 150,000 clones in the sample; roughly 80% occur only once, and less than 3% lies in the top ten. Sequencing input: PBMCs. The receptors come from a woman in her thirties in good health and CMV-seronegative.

The CDR3 nucleotides read TGTGCCAGCAGCTCTAGAGGGTCAGCCTACGAGCAGTACTTC. It codes for CASSSRGSAYEQYF. The chain uses TRBV7-2 and TRBJ2-7, with D maybe TRBD2 (5 bases). This CDR3 spans 14 amino acids. Germline CDR1 is SGHTA and CDR2 is FQGNSA. Trimming pared 4 bases from V and 2 bases from J, leaving 12 bases between.

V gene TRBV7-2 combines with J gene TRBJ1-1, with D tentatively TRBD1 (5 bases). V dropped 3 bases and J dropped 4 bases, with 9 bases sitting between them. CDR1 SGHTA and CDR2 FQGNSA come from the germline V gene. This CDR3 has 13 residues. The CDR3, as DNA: TGTGCCAGCAGCTTTAGGAGGGGCACTGAAGCTTTCTTT. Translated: CASSFRRGTEAFF.

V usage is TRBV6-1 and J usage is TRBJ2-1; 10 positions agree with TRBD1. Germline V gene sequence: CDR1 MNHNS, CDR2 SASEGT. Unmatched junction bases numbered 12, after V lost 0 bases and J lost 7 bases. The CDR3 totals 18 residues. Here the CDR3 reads CASSEAVPGQGRFNEQFF. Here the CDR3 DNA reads TGTGCCAGCAGTGAAGCGGTTCCGGGACAGGGGAGATTTAATGAGCAGTTCTTC.

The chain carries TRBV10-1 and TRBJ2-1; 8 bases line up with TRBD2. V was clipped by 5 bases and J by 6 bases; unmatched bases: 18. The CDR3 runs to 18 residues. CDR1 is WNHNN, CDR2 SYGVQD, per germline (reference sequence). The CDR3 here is CASSTNTLRSGGGNEQFF. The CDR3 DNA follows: TGCGCCAGCAGTACCAATACCCTCAGGAGCGGGGGAGGCAATGAGCAGTTCTTC.

The CDR3 here is CASSDPQGNYGYTF. The CDR3 DNA reads TGCGCCAGCAGCGATCCTCAGGGGAACTATGGCTACACCTTC. The gene calls are TRBV5-1 and TRBJ1-2; D perhaps matches TRBD1 (6 bases). Between the trimmed V and J ends, which lost 4 bases and 2 bases, there was a span of 12 bases. Germline CDR1 SGHRS, CDR2 YFSETQ. This CDR3 is 14 amino acids long.

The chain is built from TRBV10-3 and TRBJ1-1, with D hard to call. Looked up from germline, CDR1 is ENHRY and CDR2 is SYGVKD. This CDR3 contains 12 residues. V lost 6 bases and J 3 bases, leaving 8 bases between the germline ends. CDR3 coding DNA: TGTGCCATCAGGACCCTAGACACTGAAGCTTTCTTT. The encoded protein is CAIRTLDTEAFF.

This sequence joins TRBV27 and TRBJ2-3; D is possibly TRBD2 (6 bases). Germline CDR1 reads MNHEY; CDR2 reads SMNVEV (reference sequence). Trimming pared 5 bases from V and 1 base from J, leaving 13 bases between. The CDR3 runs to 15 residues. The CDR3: CASSRGRRGTDTQYF. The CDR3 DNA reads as TGTGCCAGCAGTAGGGGACGGAGGGGCACAGATACGCAGTATTTT.

This CDR3 is CASSYSRGRGYAFF. The CDR3 coding sequence is TGTGCCAGCAGTTACTCGAGGGGCAGGGGTTACGCTTTCTTT. The J gene is TRBJ1-1, the V gene TRBV6-5; D possibly corresponds to TRBD1 (6 bases). This CDR3 is built from 14 residues. Between the trimmed V and J ends, which lost 0 bases and 11 bases, there was a span of 16 bases. Germline CDR1 MNHEY, CDR2 SVGAGI.

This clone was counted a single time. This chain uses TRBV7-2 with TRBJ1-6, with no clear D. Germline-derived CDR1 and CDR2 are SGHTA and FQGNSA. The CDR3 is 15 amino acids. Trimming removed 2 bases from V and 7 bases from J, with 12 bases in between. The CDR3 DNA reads TGTGCCAGCAGCTTATTTCACCGACAAAATTCACCCCTCCACTTT. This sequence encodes CASSLFHRQNSPLHF.

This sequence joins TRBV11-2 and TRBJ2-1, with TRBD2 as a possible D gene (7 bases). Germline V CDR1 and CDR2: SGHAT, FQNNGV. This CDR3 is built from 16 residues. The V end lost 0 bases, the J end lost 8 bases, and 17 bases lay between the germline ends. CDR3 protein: CASSLDVGGPGHEQFF. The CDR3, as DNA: TGTGCCAGCAGCTTAGATGTCGGGGGGCCGGGCCATGAGCAGTTCTTC.

CDR3 bases: TGTGCCAGCAGTAGGGGGACAGGGAGGAACACTGAAGCTTTCTTT. The encoded protein is CASSRGTGRNTEAFF. The chain uses TRBV7-9 and TRBJ1-1; 9 bases agree with TRBD1. CDR1 and CDR2 from the germline V gene are SEHNR and FQNEAQ (reference sequence). CDR3 length: 15 residues. J lost 1 base, V lost 6 bases, and 6 bases had no gene match.

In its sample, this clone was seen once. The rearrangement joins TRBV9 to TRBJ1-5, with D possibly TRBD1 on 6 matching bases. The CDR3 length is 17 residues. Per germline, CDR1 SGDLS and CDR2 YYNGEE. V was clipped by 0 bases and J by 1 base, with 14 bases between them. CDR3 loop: CASSVVVGGGSNQPQHF. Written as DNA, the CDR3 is TGTGCCAGCAGCGTAGTAGTAGGGGGGGGGAGCAATCAGCCCCAGCATTTT.

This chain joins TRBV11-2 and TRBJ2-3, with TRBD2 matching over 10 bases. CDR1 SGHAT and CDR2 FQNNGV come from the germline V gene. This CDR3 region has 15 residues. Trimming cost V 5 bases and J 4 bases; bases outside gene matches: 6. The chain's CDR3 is CASSRSGGAPDTQYF. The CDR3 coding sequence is TGTGCCAGCAGCCGGAGCGGGGGGGCCCCAGATACGCAGTATTTT.

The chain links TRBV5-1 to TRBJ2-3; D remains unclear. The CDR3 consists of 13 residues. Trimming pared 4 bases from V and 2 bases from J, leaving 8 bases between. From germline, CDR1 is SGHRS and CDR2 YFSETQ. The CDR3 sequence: CASSARATDTQYF. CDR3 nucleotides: TGCGCCAGCAGCGCTAGAGCCACAGATACGCAGTATTTT.

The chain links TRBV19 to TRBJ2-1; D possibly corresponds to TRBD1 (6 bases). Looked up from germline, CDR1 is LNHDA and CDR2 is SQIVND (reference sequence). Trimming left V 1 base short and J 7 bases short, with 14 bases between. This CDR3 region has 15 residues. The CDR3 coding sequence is TGTGCCAGTAGTATAGGGTCAGGGGTGGCAAATGAGCAGTTCTTC. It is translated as CASSIGSGVANEQFF. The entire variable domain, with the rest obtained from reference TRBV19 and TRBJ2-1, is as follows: DGGITQSPKYLFRKEGQNVTLSCEQNLNHDAMYWYRQDPGQGLRLIYYSQIVNDFQKGDIAEGYSVSREKKESFPLTVTSAQKNPTAFYLCASSIGSGVANEQFFGPGTRLTVL.

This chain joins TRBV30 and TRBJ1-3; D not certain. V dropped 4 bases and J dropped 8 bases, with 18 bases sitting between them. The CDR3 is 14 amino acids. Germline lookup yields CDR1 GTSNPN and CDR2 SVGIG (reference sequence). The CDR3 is CAWTTRGSQDTIYF. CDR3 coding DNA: TGTGCCTGGACCACAAGAGGGAGTCAGGACACCATATATTTT.

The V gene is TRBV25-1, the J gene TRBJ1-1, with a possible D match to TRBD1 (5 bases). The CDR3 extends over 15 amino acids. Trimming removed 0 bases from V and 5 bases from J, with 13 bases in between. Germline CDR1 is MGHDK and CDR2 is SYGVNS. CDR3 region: CASSEYGGVDTEAFF. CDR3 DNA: TGTGCCAGCAGTGAATATGGGGGGGTGGATACTGAAGCTTTCTTT.

CDR3 residues: CAWRDDRHGYTF. CDR3 sequence (DNA): TGTGCCTGGAGGGATGACAGGCATGGCTACACCTTC. V is TRBV30 and J is TRBJ1-2; D is perhaps TRBD1 (6 bases). CDR3 length equals 12 residues. Germline V gives CDR1 GTSNPN, CDR2 SVGIG (reference sequence). Trimming cost V 3 bases and J 6 bases, with 11 bases left between them.

The CDR3 is CASSVLSGTGAGELFF. The CDR3 nucleotides are TGTGCCAGCAGCGTCCTAAGCGGGACGGGAGCCGGGGAGCTGTTTTTT. The V gene is TRBV9, the J gene TRBJ2-2; TRBD2 aligns across 7 bases. The CDR3 is made up of 16 amino acids. J was trimmed by 6 bases and V by 2 bases; bases with no gene match: 10. CDR1 and CDR2 from the germline V gene are SGDLS and YYNGEE.

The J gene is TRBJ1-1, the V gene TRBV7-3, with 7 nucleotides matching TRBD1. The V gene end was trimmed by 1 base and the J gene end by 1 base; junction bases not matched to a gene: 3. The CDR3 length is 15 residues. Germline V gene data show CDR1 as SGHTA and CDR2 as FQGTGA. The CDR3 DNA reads TGTGCCAGCAGCTTAAGGGACAGAAGGAACACTGAAGCTTTCTTT. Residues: CASSLRDRRNTEAFF.

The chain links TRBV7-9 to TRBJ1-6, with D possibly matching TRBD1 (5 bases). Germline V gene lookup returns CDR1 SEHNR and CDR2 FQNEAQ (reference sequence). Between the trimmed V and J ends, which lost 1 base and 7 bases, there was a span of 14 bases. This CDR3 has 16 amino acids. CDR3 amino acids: CASSLDSGHSNSPLHF. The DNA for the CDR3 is TGTGCCAGCAGCTTAGACTCTGGACACTCAAATTCACCCCTCCACTTT. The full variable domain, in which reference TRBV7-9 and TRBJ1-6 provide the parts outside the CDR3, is DTGVSQNPRHKITKRGQNVTFRCDPISEHNRLYWYRQTLGQGPEFLTYFQNEAQLEKSRLLSDRFSAERPKGSFSTLEIQRTEQGDSAMYLCASSLDSGHSNSPLHFGNGTRLTVT.